One and the same sample provided the 20 T cell receptor beta chains below, sequenced in a study of blood T cell dynamics during melanoma immunotherapy. Only in-frame clones appear in the TCRdb table, and some are missing; sequencing was by immunoSEQ multiplex PCR. The profile shows about 3,500 clones, roughly 90% of them singletons. Time point meaning: pre-treatment baseline. Specimen: effector memory CD8+ T cells from blood, collected from a patient treated with checkpoint blockade. The source of these receptors is a human donor with melanoma.

V usage is TRBV28 and J usage is TRBJ1-5; tentative D call: TRBD1 (5 bases). Deletions cut 1 base from V and 5 bases from J, with 12 bases between. Germline CDR1 and CDR2: MDHEN and SYDVKM. There are 15 residues in the CDR3. CDR3 amino acids: CASSLFGQGYQPQHF. For the CDR3, the DNA is TGTGCCAGCAGTTTATTCGGGCAGGGATATCAGCCCCAGCATTTT. The full variable domain, rest sourced from reference TRBV28 and TRBJ1-5, is DVKVTQSSRYLVKRTGEKVFLECVQDMDHENMFWYRQDPGLGLRLIYFSYDVKMKEKGDIPEGYSVSREKKERFSLILESASTNQTSMYLCASSLFGQGYQPQHFGDGTRLSIL.

This clone was counted once. The chain is built from TRBV6-6 and TRBJ2-7; 8 positions match TRBD1. This CDR3 has 14 amino acids. Germline trimming cut 2 bases from V and 3 bases from J; bases unmatched to any gene: 3. Germline V gene sequence: CDR1 MNHNY, CDR2 SVGAGI (reference sequence). The CDR3 here is CASSYPQGGYEQYF. CDR3 DNA sequence: TGTGCCAGCAGTTACCCACAGGGGGGCTACGAGCAGTACTTC.

This clone was counted once. This chain links TRBV19 with TRBJ1-6; perhaps TRBD1 as D (5 bases). This CDR3 has 16 amino acids. The V gene's germline CDR1 is LNHDA and CDR2 SQIVND (reference sequence). V shed 7 bases and J shed 9 bases, with 22 bases lying between them. For the CDR3, the DNA is TGTGCCAGTACGAGGGGCCCAACAGGAGATGTTTCACCCCTCCACTTT. Its translation is CASTRGPTGDVSPLHF.

The rearrangement links TRBV23-1 to TRBJ1-6; D is undetermined. TRBV23-1 falls under the ORF class, with uncertain function. This CDR3 has 12 residues. The V gene lost 4 bases and the J gene lost 7 bases, with 5 bases spanning the gap. CDR3: CASSRPNSPLHF. The DNA of the CDR3 is TGCGCCAGCAGTCGGCCGAATTCACCCCTCCACTTT.

This chain connects TRBV28 to TRBJ2-7; 10 positions agree with TRBD2. CDR3 length equals 15 residues. V dropped 3 bases and J dropped 4; count of bases not matched to a gene: 6. CDR1 is MDHEN and CDR2 is SYDVKM in the germline V gene. CDR3: CASSFQAGGLYEQYF. In DNA, the CDR3 is TGTGCCAGCAGTTTCCAAGCGGGAGGGTTGTACGAGCAGTACTTC.

The chain recombines TRBV6-1 with TRBJ2-5; 7 bases are shared with TRBD2. The J call may be faulty, since TRBJ2-7 better matches the DNA end. The CDR3 has 14 amino acids. The germline V gene has CDR1 MNHNS and CDR2 SASEGT. The CDR3 spells CACQPAGIPYEQYF. For the CDR3, the DNA is TGTGCCTGCCAACCAGCGGGAATCCCCTACGAGCAGTACTTC.

This chain joins TRBV7-2 and TRBJ2-3; 11 nucleotides line up with TRBD2. CDR1 and CDR2 from the germline V gene are SGHTA and FQGNSA. J was trimmed by 1 base and V by 2 bases; bases with no gene match: 8. The CDR3 is 18 residues long. This CDR3 is CASSLTRTSGWGTDTQYF. CDR3 bases: TGTGCCAGCAGCTTAACCCGGACTAGCGGGTGGGGCACAGATACGCAGTATTTT.

The rearrangement links TRBV5-4 to TRBJ1-2; 7 bases map to TRBD1. The CDR3 sequence is 12 residues long. The germline V gene has CDR1 SGHNT and CDR2 YYREEE (reference sequence). V lost 5 bases to trimming and J lost 7 bases; unmatched junction nucleotides: 5. In nucleotides, the CDR3 is TGTGCCAGCAGGTCTGACAGGGTTGGCTACACCTTC. It encodes CASRSDRVGYTF.

The chain carries TRBV28 and TRBJ2-3; TRBD2 matches 12 bases. The CDR3 sequence is 17 residues long. Germline-derived CDR1 and CDR2 are MDHEN and SYDVKM. V was pared by 2 bases and J by 3 bases, with 6 bases of the junction left unmatched. The CDR3 here is CASSLETSGSRTDTQYF. The CDR3 nucleotides read TGTGCCAGCAGTTTAGAGACTAGCGGGAGTAGGACAGATACGCAGTATTTT.

The table lists this clone with a count of one. This chain uses TRBV27 with TRBJ2-3, with a possible D match to TRBD2 (6 bases). V was shortened by 6 bases and J by 0 bases, with 10 bases between the two germline ends. There are 14 residues in the CDR3. Germline assignment: CDR1 MNHEY and CDR2 SMNVEV (reference sequence). This CDR3 reads CASRLAPSTDTQYF. The CDR3 DNA is TGTGCCAGCAGGCTAGCGCCTAGCACAGATACGCAGTATTTT.

The chain recombines TRBV6-1 with TRBJ2-7; unclear D gene. CDR1 MNHNS and CDR2 SASEGT come from the germline V gene. The CDR3 has 10 residues. The V gene lost 7 bases and the J gene lost 3 bases, with 4 bases spanning the gap. Here the CDR3 reads CASKLYEQYF. The CDR3 DNA reads as TGTGCCAGCAAACTCTACGAGCAGTACTTC.

The chain carries TRBV28 and TRBJ2-1, with 10 bases identical to TRBD2. Germline V CDR1 and CDR2: MDHEN, SYDVKM. CDR3 length: 17 residues. Trimming took 2 bases from V and 7 from J; bases not matched to a gene: 11. The CDR3: CASSLNLAGVGDNEQFF. The CDR3 nucleotides read TGTGCCAGCAGTTTAAACCTAGCGGGAGTAGGGGATAATGAGCAGTTCTTC.

J is TRBJ2-1 and V is TRBV30; D perhaps matches TRBD1 (6 bases). Trimming removed 3 bases from V and 8 bases from J, with 17 bases in between. Germline CDR1 is GTSNPN and CDR2 is SVGIG (reference sequence). The CDR3 sequence is 14 residues long. CDR3 sequence: CAWSVGMGADEQFF. CDR3 bases: TGTGCCTGGAGCGTGGGCATGGGGGCCGATGAGCAGTTCTTC.

This chain joins TRBV6-5 and TRBJ2-5; 11 nucleotides match TRBD2. The better agreement between TRBJ2-7 and the DNA end casts doubt on the J call. The CDR3 has 14 amino acids. Germline V gene lookup returns CDR1 MNHEY and CDR2 SVGAGI. This CDR3 is CASRTGTSGYEQYF. Here the CDR3 DNA reads TGTGCCAGCAGGACCGGGACTAGCGGTTACGAGCAGTACTTC.

The chain links TRBV9 to TRBJ2-7, with 8 bases aligning to TRBD2. Germline trimming cut 2 bases from V and 4 bases from J; bases unmatched to any gene: 11. The CDR3 is 16 residues long. The germline V gene encodes CDR1 SGDLS and CDR2 YYNGEE. In DNA, the CDR3 is TGTGCCAGCAGCGTCGATGGGCTAGCGGGTTCTTACGAGCAGTACTTC. It is translated as CASSVDGLAGSYEQYF.

The V call is TRBV30, the J call TRBJ2-2; TRBD1 matches at 7 bases. CDR3 length: 15 amino acids. Unmatched junction bases numbered 9, after V lost 3 bases and J lost 5 bases. From germline, CDR1 is GTSNPN and CDR2 SVGIG (reference sequence). Written as DNA, the CDR3 is TGTGCCTGGAGGCTCGGGACAGTGAGAACCGGGGAGCTGTTTTTT. Translating gives CAWRLGTVRTGELFF.

This clone came up a few times. The CDR3 DNA sequence: TGTGCCAGCAGCTTAGACCGGGCCTCTTACGAGCAGTACTTC. Its translation is CASSLDRASYEQYF. The chain links TRBV7-9 to TRBJ2-7, with D hard to call. Germline loops: CDR1 SEHNR, CDR2 FQNEAQ (reference sequence). The CDR3 extends over 14 amino acids. The V gene lost 1 base and the J gene lost 4 bases, with 11 bases spanning the gap.

The V and J genes are TRBV28 and TRBJ1-3; D call uncertain. The V end was cut by 3 bases, the J end by 0 bases, with 15 bases between. Germline CDR1 MDHEN, CDR2 SYDVKM. CDR3 size: 17 residues. The CDR3 coding sequence is TGTGCCAGCAGTTTCCCCCCACATCTTTCCTCTGGAAACACCATATATTTT. This gives the protein CASSFPPHLSSGNTIYF.

This clone was picked up one time. J is TRBJ2-3 and V is TRBV28; no reliable D call. The CDR3 length is 13 residues. The ends were cut back, 1 base at V and 2 bases at J, with 4 bases in the middle. Germline assignment: CDR1 MDHEN and CDR2 SYDVKM. The CDR3 here is CASSLSNTDTQYF. CDR3 in DNA: TGTGCCAGCAGTTTATCCAACACAGATACGCAGTATTTT.

This clone was seen a few times. This chain's CDR3 is CASGSDTNYGYTF. CDR3 bases: TGCGCCAGCGGCTCCGACACAAACTATGGCTACACCTTC. The J gene is TRBJ1-2, the V gene TRBV4-1; D is undetermined. The CDR3 contains 13 residues. The V end was cut by 8 bases, the J end by 2 bases, with 12 bases between. Per germline, CDR1 MGHRA and CDR2 YSYEKL.